The source of this T cell receptor beta chain is a study of regulatory T cells in long-lasting Graves disease. Study results and caveats: Persistent patients shared 2,741 public clonotypes among themselves. Newly diagnosed patients shared fewer, at some 970.

For TCR beta, libraries came from iRepertoire HTBI primers and Arm-PCR of CDR3 regions. Each CDR3 protein gets one entry after TCRdb re-called the multiplex PCR reads with MiXCR. The table has some 450,000 distinct CDR3 sequences, roughly 15% seen once. Time point described: newly diagnosed GD, antithyroid drugs for less than 3 months. There was RNA extracted from PBMCs, and the TCR library was made from it. Graves' disease diagnosis used American Thyroid Association guidelines. Peripheral blood, roughly 8.1 milliliters of it, was drawn into EDTA tubes. Concerning this clonotype itself: The antigen is not known.

Deletions cut 1 base from V and 0 bases from J, with 13 bases between. The CDR3 runs 16 residues. Germline V gene data show CDR1 as SGHVS and CDR2 as FQNEAQ. These data also featured in a second study, about T cells in Graves' hyperthyroidism and ophthalmopathy.

The chain uses TRBV7-8 and TRBJ2-7; tentative D call: TRBD1 (6 bases). The receptor's source is a woman aged 25-40 years with Graves disease. This sample comprised peripheral blood mononuclear cells (PBMCs), obtained at new diagnosis, from a patient treated with antithyroid drugs. CDR3 DNA sequence: TGTGCCAGCAGCTTAGTGGTCAGGGGCGACTCCTACGAGCAGTACTTC. Translated: CASSLVVRGDSYEQYF.